Listed here is a single T cell receptor (beta chain). The antigen remains undetermined. These data come from a study of long-term antiretroviral therapy in people with HIV. V dropped 4 bases and J dropped 9; count of bases not matched to a gene: 7. This CDR3 has 15 amino acids. The germline gives CDR1 ENHRY, CDR2 SYGVKD. Sequencing used immunoSEQ v3.0 at survey level. Method: immunoSEQ multiplex PCR; TCRdb's copy keeps in-frame clones and lacks some. The table shows tens of thousands of clones, with around 88% occurring only once. Study-level points and caveats: With ART, diversity went up but was still lower than in transplant donor controls. HIV repertoire CDR3 lengths ranged less widely than those of controls.

This clonotype originated in a man aged 25 to 40 with HIV. The V and J genes are TRBV10-3 and TRBJ2-2, with TRBD1 matching 11 bases. The sample consisted of unsorted PBMCs, taken about 4.3 years after starting antiretroviral therapy. The CDR3 reads CAISGRTGGVRELFF. Here the CDR3 DNA reads TGTGCCATCAGTGGTCGGACAGGGGGCGTAAGGGAGCTGTTTTTT.